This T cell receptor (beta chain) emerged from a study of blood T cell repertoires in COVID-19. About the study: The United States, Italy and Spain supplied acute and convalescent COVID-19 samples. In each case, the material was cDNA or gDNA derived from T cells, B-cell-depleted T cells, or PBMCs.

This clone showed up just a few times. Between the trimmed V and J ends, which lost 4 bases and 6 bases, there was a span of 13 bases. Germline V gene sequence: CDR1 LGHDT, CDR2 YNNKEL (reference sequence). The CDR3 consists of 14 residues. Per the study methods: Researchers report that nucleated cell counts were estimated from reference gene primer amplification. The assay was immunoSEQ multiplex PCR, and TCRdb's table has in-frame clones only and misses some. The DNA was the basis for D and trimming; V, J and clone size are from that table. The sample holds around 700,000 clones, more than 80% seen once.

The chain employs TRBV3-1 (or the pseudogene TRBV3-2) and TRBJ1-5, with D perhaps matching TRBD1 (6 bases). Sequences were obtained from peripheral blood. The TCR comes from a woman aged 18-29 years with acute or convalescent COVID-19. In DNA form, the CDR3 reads TGTGCCAGCAGCCTGGACAGCCAGGGTCAGCCCCAGCATTTT. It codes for CASSLDSQGQPQHF.